These 5 T cell receptor beta chains came from one sample sequenced in a study of blood T cell repertoires in COVID-19. Sequenced by immunoSEQ multiplex PCR; TCRdb stores in-frame clones only, minus some. The sample shows around 88,000 clones, roughly 80% of them seen only once. Sequenced sample: peripheral blood. The receptors derive from a woman over 75 with acute or convalescent COVID-19.

This clone occurred a few times. The V gene is TRBV10-3, the J gene TRBJ1-5; no definite D call. The germline V gene encodes CDR1 ENHRY and CDR2 SYGVKD. V lost 6 bases, J lost 0 bases, and 6 bases lay in between. CDR3 length: 13 amino acids. The CDR3 is CAIRIDSNQPQHF. In DNA form, the CDR3 reads TGTGCCATCAGAATAGATAGCAATCAGCCCCAGCATTTT.

The genes are TRBV15 and TRBJ2-5, with a possible D match to TRBD2 (6 bases). Germline V CDR1 and CDR2: LNHNV, YYDKDF (reference sequence). The CDR3 covers 15 residues. The V end was cut by 1 base, the J end by 3 bases, with 12 bases between. The CDR3 coding sequence is TGTGCCACCAGCAGAGGAGGGCGGGGTAAAGAGACCCAGTACTTC. Amino acids: CATSRGGRGKETQYF. Filled out from reference TRBV15 and TRBJ2-5, the complete variable domain reads DAMVIQNPRYQVTQFGKPVTLSCSQTLNHNVMYWYQQKSSQAPKLLFHYYDKDFNNEADTPDNFQSRRPNTSFCFLDIRSPGLGDTAMYLCATSRGGRGKETQYFGPGTRLLVL.

V is TRBV19 and J is TRBJ2-3; 14 bases align to TRBD2. V dropped 4 bases and J dropped 4; count of bases not matched to a gene: 7. The V gene's germline CDR1 is LNHDA and CDR2 SQIVND (reference sequence). The CDR3 totals 17 residues. The CDR3 sequence is CASSKLGTSGGPDTQYF. In nucleotides, the CDR3 is TGTGCCAGTAGTAAGCTTGGGACTAGCGGGGGTCCAGATACGCAGTATTTT.

This clone was recorded only once. The chain links TRBV21-1 to TRBJ1-5. TRBV21-1 is a pseudogene locus. This CDR3 is built from 15 residues. The CDR3 loop is CASSRRGNSNQPQHF. CDR3 sequence (DNA): TGTGCCAGCAGCAGACGGGGAAATAGCAATCAGCCCCAGCATTTT.

This clone was seen a single time. V is TRBV5-4 and J is TRBJ2-5, with 12 nucleotides matching TRBD2. The CDR3 totals 14 residues. Germline V gene data show CDR1 as SGHNT and CDR2 as YYREEE (reference sequence). The V segment lost 5 bases and the J segment 4 bases; nucleotides outside the gene matches: 3. The CDR3 DNA follows: TGTGCCAGCAGTCAGACTAGCGGGGGAGAGACCCAGTACTTC. Translated, it gives CASSQTSGGETQYF.